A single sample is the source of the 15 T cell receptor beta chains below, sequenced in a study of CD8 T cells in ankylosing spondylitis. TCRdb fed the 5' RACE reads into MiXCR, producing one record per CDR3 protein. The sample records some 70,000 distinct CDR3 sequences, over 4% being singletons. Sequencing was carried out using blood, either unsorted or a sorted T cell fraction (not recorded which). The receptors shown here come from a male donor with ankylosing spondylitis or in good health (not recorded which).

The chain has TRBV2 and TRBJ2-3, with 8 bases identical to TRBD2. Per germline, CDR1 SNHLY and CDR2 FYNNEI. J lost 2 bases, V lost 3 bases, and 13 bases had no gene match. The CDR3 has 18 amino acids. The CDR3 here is CASSDPRGAGADTDTQYF. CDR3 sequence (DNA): TGTGCCAGCAGTGATCCAAGAGGAGCGGGGGCGGACACAGATACGCAGTATTTT.

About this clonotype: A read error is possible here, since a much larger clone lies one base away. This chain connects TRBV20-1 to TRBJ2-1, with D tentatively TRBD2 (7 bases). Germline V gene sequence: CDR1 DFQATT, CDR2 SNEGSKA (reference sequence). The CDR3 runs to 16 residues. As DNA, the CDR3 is TGCTGTGCTAGAGGGGGGGGGCAGAGCTCCTACAATGAGCAGTTCTTC. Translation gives CCARGGGQSSYNEQFF.

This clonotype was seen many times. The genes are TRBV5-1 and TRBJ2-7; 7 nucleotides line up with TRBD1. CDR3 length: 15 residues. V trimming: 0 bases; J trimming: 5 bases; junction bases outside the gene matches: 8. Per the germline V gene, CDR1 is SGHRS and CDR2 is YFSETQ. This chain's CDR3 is CASSLALGTANEQYF. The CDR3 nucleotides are TGCGCCAGCAGCTTGGCCCTAGGGACAGCCAACGAGCAGTACTTC.

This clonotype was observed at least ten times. This CDR3 reads CASSLGTEPSPLHF. Here the CDR3 DNA reads TGTGCCAGCAGTCTCGGGACCGAGCCTTCACCCCTCCACTTT. The chain links TRBV6-6 to TRBJ1-6; tentative D call: TRBD1 (5 bases). Germline CDR1 and CDR2: MNHNY and SVGAGI (reference sequence). CDR3 length equals 14 residues. V lost 5 bases and J lost 9, with 14 bases in between.

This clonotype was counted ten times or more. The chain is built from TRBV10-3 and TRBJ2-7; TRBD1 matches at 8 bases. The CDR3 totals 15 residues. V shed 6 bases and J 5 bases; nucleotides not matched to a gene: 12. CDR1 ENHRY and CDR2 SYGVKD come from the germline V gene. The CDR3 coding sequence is TGTGCCATCAGGCAGGCCGGGACAGGCTTACACGAGCAGTACTTC. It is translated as CAIRQAGTGLHEQYF.

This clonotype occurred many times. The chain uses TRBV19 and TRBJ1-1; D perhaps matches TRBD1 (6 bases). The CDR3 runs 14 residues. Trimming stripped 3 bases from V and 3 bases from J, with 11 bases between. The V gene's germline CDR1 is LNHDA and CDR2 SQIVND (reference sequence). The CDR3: CASSIRDKYTEAFF. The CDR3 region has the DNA TGTGCCAGTAGTATCCGGGACAAATACACTGAAGCTTTCTTT. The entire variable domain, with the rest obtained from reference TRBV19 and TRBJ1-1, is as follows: DGGITQSPKYLFRKEGQNVTLSCEQNLNHDAMYWYRQDPGQGLRLIYYSQIVNDFQKGDIAEGYSVSREKKESFPLTVTSAQKNPTAFYLCASSIRDKYTEAFFGQGTRLTVV.

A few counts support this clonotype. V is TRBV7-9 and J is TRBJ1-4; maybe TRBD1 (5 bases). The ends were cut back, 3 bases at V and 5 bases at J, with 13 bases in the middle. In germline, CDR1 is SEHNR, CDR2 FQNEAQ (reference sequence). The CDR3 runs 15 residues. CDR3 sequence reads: CASSFSTASNEKLFF. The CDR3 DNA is TGTGCCAGCAGCTTTTCGACAGCCTCCAATGAAAAACTGTTTTTT.

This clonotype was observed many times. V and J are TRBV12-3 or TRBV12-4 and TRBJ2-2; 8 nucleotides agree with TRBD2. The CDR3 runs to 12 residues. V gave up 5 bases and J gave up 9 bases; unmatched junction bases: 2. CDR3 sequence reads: CASSRGGWELFF. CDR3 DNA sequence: TGTGCCAGCAGTCGCGGGGGGTGGGAGCTGTTTTTT.

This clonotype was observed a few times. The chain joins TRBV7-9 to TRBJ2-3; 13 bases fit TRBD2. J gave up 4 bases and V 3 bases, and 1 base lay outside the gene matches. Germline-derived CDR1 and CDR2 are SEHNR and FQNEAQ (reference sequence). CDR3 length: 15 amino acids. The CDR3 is CASSFGLAGADTQYF. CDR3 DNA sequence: TGTGCCAGCAGCTTCGGACTAGCGGGGGCAGATACGCAGTATTTT. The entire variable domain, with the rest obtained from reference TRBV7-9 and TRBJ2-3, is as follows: DTGVSQNPRHKITKRGQNVTFRCDPISEHNRLYWYRQTLGQGPEFLTYFQNEAQLEKSRLLSDRFSAERPKGSFSTLEIQRTEQGDSAMYLCASSFGLAGADTQYFGPGTRLTVL.

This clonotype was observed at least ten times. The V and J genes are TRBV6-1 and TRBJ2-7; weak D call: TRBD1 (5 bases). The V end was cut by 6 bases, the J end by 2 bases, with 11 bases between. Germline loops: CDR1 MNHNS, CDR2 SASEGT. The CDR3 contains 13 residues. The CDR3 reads CASSRAVTYEQYF. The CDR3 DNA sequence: TGTGCCAGCAGCAGGGCGGTAACCTACGAGCAGTACTTC.

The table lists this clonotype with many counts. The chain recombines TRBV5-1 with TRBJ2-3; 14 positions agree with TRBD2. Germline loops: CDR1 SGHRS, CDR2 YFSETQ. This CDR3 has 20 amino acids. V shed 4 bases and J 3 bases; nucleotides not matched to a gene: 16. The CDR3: CASSLTPPGTSGGQTDTQYF. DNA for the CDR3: TGCGCCAGCAGCCTAACTCCCCCCGGGACTAGCGGGGGCCAGACAGATACGCAGTATTTT.

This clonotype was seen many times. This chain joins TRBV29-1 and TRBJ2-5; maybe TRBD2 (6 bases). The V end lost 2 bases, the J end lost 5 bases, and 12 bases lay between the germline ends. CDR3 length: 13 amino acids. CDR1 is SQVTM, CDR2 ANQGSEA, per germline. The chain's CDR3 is CSVEKAGLETQYF. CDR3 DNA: TGCAGCGTTGAAAAAGCGGGTCTCGAGACCCAGTACTTC.

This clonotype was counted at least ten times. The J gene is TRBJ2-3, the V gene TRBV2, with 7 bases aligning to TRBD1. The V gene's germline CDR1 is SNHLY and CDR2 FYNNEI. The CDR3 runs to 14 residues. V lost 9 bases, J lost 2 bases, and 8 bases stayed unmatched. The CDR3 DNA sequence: TGTGCCAGTGAGGGGGCAGGGTTCACAGATACGCAGTATTTT. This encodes CASEGAGFTDTQYF.

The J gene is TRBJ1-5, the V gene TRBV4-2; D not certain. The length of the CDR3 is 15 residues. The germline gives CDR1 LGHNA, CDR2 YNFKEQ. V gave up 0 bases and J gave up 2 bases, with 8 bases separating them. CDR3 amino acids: CASSQDSVGNQPQHF. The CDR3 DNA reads TGTGCCAGCAGCCAAGATTCGGTCGGCAATCAGCCCCAGCATTTT.

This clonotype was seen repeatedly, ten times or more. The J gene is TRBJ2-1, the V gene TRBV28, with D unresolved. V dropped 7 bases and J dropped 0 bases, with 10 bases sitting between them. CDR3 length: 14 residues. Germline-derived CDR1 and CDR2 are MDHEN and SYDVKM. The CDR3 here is CASISGSSYNEQFF. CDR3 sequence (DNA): TGTGCCAGCATATCAGGTAGCTCCTACAATGAGCAGTTCTTC.